This TCR beta chain was found in a study of OX40 agonist ivuxolimab in advanced cancers. On this clone: Its matching antigen is unknown.

Only in-frame clones appear in the TCRdb table, and some are missing; sequencing was by immunoSEQ multiplex PCR. The sample shows around 80,000 clones, around 90% of them seen only once. This CDR3 spans 14 amino acids. V was shortened by 6 bases and J by 2 bases, with 13 bases between the two germline ends. CDR1 MNHEY and CDR2 SVGAGI come from the germline V gene. Whole-study findings and limits: CD8+ T cells averaged more expanded clones than CD4+. CD4+ and CD8+ blood T cells expanded clonally by week 6 at 0.1 to 3.0 mg/kg.

This TCR came from an adult with an advanced solid tumor such as melanoma, head and neck, liver or kidney cancer. The chain links TRBV6-5 to TRBJ2-5, with a weak D call TRBD1 (5 bases). The sequencing here drew on CD4+ or CD8+ T cells sorted from blood, taken in a trial of the OX40 agonist ivuxolimab. The CDR3 nucleotides read TGTGCCAGCAGCCGATTAGACAGTCAAGAGACCCAGTACTTC. It is translated as CASSRLDSQETQYF.